The entry below gives a single TCR beta chain sequence along with its context. Which antigen it targets is not known. Per-nucleotide qualities are absent, and no much larger clonotype sits a single base away. TCRbeta CDR3 regions were amplified from genomic DNA by means of the immunoSEQ Assay, a bias-controlled multiplex PCR. Per the original workflow: Within the assay, amplification of reference gene primers was used to estimate how many nucleated cells each sample contained. Sequence reads were collapsed and filtered to measure the absolute abundance of every unique TCRbeta CDR3 rearrangement. For each sample, productive Simpson clonality was calculated as the square root of Simpson's diversity index over productive rearrangements. TCRdb took this table from immuneACCESS and kept in-frame rearrangements with V and J called. Such tables lack part of the clones; where checked against another copy, unresolved V genes explain under half of the gap, and the rest is unexplained. The D gene and trimming were derived from the DNA, and the V and J assignments and clone size from that table. For this sample the table gives 70,000 to 95,000 clones, of which 75% to 85% were detected only once. The top ten clonotypes cover more than 10% of the sample.

Counted from cysteine to phenylalanine, this CDR3 has 19 amino acids. The entry retains the CDR3 DNA only, 57 bases that are in frame from base 1. V is trimmed back by 1 base and J by 9 bases, and the junction contains 19 bases that no gene match accounts for. CDR1 and CDR2, per the germline V gene, are LGHNA and YNFKEQ. The entry originates in a study of blood T cell repertoires in COVID-19 (dated by TCRdb to the early 2020s). Study-level background: Samples covering the acute and convalescent phases of COVID-19 were provided by collaborators in the United States, Italy and Spain. The prospective study material was composed of cDNA or gDNA derived from T cells, B-cell-depleted T cells, or PBMCs. Deeply sampled blood TCRbeta repertoires from subjects exposed to, actively infected with, or recovered from COVID-19 were included in the dataset. A freely available public database, intended as a resource for researchers studying the immune response to SARS-CoV-2, is where the repertoires were released. The samples were drawn from the first 160 participants of the ongoing ImmuneRACE study and from under 1,500 subjects provided by 6 global collaborators. Sample metadata almost always included a de-identified subject ID, COVID-19 status, age in years and sex. HLA class I and class II types, where available, came from metadata supplied by the sample provider rather than from assay-based typing. The paper's findings and limits, for the study overall: The quantity of clinical and demographic metadata differed by source and by participant and was supplied without curation.

Each collaborating institution followed its own protocols to collect whole blood in K2EDTA tubes. Collaborator samples were shipped for TCRbeta analysis as frozen whole blood, isolated PBMCs, or DNA extracted from either sample type. The sequence derives from a human donor in a cohort sampled during active COVID-19. Source material: peripheral blood. The rearranged chain carries TRBV4-2 and TRBJ2-4; the junction holds 9 bases that match TRBD2. The CDR3 here reads CASSQVGAGLAGLSGIQYF. The nucleotide sequence is TGTGCCAGCAGCCAAGTAGGAGCAGGGCTAGCGGGGCTCTCGGGCATTCAGTACTTC.